This T cell receptor (beta chain) stems from a study of T cells in localized non-small cell lung cancer. Study-wide results and limits: The greatest T cell clonality was found in uninvolved adjacent lung (higher than in tumor). Of the top 100 tumor clones, median around 55 were in adjacent lung, some 30 among its top 100.

Comment on this clone: Its matching antigen is unknown.

Trimming left V 6 bases short and J 2 bases short, with 11 bases between. The germline gives CDR1 MNHEY, CDR2 SMNVEV (reference sequence). The CDR3 is 14 residues long. Profiling relied on immunoSEQ multiplex PCR, and the TCRdb table lists in-frame clones only, not all of them. The data contain over 55,000 clones, roughly 88% of them singletons. The source is a woman between 35 and 70 years old with stage I lung adenocarcinoma. The material was peripheral blood, obtained before any cancer treatment. The V and J genes are TRBV27 and TRBJ1-5; D might be TRBD1 (5 bases). The CDR3 nucleotides read TGTGCCAGCAGAATGGGGGGGGGCAATCAGCCCCAGCATTTT. Translation gives CASRMGGGNQPQHF.